What follows are 28 T cell receptor beta chains derived from one specimen sequenced in a study of CD8+ T cells in alopecia areata. Following RNA extraction, reverse transcription yielded cDNA that acted as the sequencing template. The protocol was immunoSEQ multiplex PCR, while the TCRdb copy is restricted to in-frame clones and leaves out a portion. Among approximately 180,000 clones listed, around 64% were seen once. Source: CD8+ T cells sorted from blood, taken at week 0. These receptors were collected from a human donor with alopecia areata.

V and J are TRBV10-3 and TRBJ2-7; TRBD1 might be the D (6 bases). Trimming stripped 11 bases from V and 3 bases from J, with 20 bases between. In germline, CDR1 is ENHRY, CDR2 SYGVKD. The CDR3 has 14 amino acids. For the CDR3, the DNA is TGTGCCGCTACCCGGGACAATAGCTTCTACGAGCAGTACTTC. Translated, it gives CAATRDNSFYEQYF.

For this clone: One junction end disagrees with the germline gene, perhaps due to a read error. This chain joins TRBV29-1 and TRBJ1-1; D is perhaps TRBD1 (5 bases). The CDR3 contains 10 residues. Per germline, CDR1 SQVTM and CDR2 ANQGSEA. The CDR3 region has the DNA TGCAGCGTCCTTGGGACTGAAGCTTCCTTT. Amino acid sequence: CSVLGTEASF.

This sequence joins TRBV25-1 and TRBJ2-7; D gene unclear. CDR1 and CDR2 from the germline V gene are MGHDK and SYGVNS. The CDR3 totals 12 residues. The germline V and J ends were trimmed by 4 bases and 3 bases, with 7 bases remaining between them. Here the CDR3 reads CASSVFGYEQYF. CDR3 coding DNA: TGTGCCAGCAGTGTGTTCGGCTACGAGCAGTACTTC.

This clone has more than one count but fewer than ten. V is TRBV7-9 and J is TRBJ2-5; 8 bases align to TRBD2. Per the germline V gene, CDR1 is SEHNR and CDR2 is FQNEAQ (reference sequence). V trimming: 8 bases; J trimming: 4 bases; junction bases outside the gene matches: 9. This CDR3 region has 14 residues. The CDR3 DNA sequence: TGTGCCAGCGTAAACGGGGGGGCCTCAGAGACCCAGTACTTC. Translating gives CASVNGGASETQYF.

The gene calls are TRBV5-1 and TRBJ1-1; no clear D gene. Trimming stripped 0 bases from V and 2 bases from J, with 11 bases between. Germline V gene lookup returns CDR1 SGHRS and CDR2 YFSETQ. The CDR3 contains 15 residues. CDR3 sequence: CASSLAAGPNTEAFF. CDR3 coding DNA: TGCGCCAGCAGCTTGGCCGCTGGGCCCAACACTGAAGCTTTCTTT.

This clone has just a few counts. The chain combines TRBV15 with TRBJ1-2, with 9 bases aligning to TRBD1. Germline lookup yields CDR1 LNHNV and CDR2 YYDKDF (reference sequence). There are 16 residues in the CDR3. J was trimmed by 5 bases and V by 4 bases; bases with no gene match: 11. CDR3 amino acids: CATSTWGDRVTYGYTF. The CDR3 nucleotides read TGTGCCACCAGCACATGGGGGGACAGGGTAACTTATGGCTACACCTTC.

This chain's CDR3 is CASSLLQGARNEQFF. The CDR3 DNA reads TGTGCCAGCAGCTTACTCCAGGGGGCGCGGAATGAGCAGTTCTTC. The genes are TRBV7-9 and TRBJ2-1; 8 positions match TRBD1. The CDR3 extends over 15 amino acids. V dropped 2 bases and J dropped 7; count of bases not matched to a gene: 7. Germline V gene data show CDR1 as SEHNR and CDR2 as FQNEAQ (reference sequence).

This clone occurred a few times. The CDR3 coding sequence is TGTGCCAGCAGCTCGCCGCGGGGGCATTTCGGGGAGCTGTTTTTT. The encoded protein is CASSSPRGHFGELFF. The chain employs TRBV7-9 and TRBJ2-2; D might be TRBD2 (7 bases). Germline V gives CDR1 SEHNR, CDR2 FQNEAQ (reference sequence). Deletions cut 4 bases from V and 7 bases from J, with 16 bases between. The CDR3 covers 15 residues.

The rearrangement links TRBV5-6 to TRBJ1-5; D gene unclear. The length of the CDR3 is 15 residues. V lost 0 bases and J lost 0, with 7 bases in between. The germline V gene encodes CDR1 SGHDT and CDR2 YYEEEE. The CDR3 DNA reads TGTGCCAGCAGCTTGGCCCAGTATAGCAATCAGCCCCAGCATTTT. Its translation: CASSLAQYSNQPQHF.

The chain links TRBV30 to TRBJ1-6; 9 nucleotides line up with TRBD1. V dropped 3 bases and J dropped 7; count of bases not matched to a gene: 1. CDR1 and CDR2 from the germline V gene are GTSNPN and SVGIG (reference sequence). The CDR3 runs to 13 residues. The CDR3 coding sequence is TGTGCCTGGAGGGGACAGGGAAATTCACCCCTCCACTTT. Protein sequence: CAWRGQGNSPLHF.

In regard to this clone: Other nucleotide sequences in the sample specify the same CDR3. The V gene is TRBV29-1, the J gene TRBJ2-7; D assignment may be TRBD1 or TRBD2 (6 bases each). The CDR3 runs to 19 residues. The V and J ends lost 6 bases and 0 bases respectively, with 30 bases between them. Germline values: CDR1 SQVTM, CDR2 ANQGSEA. In DNA, the CDR3 is TGCAGCGTCGAACTTGGAGGGACACCCGCAAACCCCACCTCCTACGAGCAGTACTTC. This gives the protein CSVELGGTPANPTSYEQYF.

This clone was detected only once. The genes are TRBV6-5 and TRBJ2-7, with D perhaps TRBD1 or TRBD2 (6 bases each). V lost 8 bases, J lost 3 bases, and 11 bases lay in between. There are 12 residues in the CDR3. Germline V CDR1 and CDR2: MNHEY, SVGAGI. CDR3 protein: CASRGLGYEQYF. The DNA of the CDR3 is TGTGCCAGCCGGGGGCTCGGCTACGAGCAGTACTTC.

V usage is TRBV19 and J usage is TRBJ1-1; no firm D call. CDR1 is LNHDA and CDR2 is SQIVND in the germline V gene (reference sequence). Trimming took 1 base from V and 5 from J, leaving 8 bases between them. This CDR3 region has 13 residues. CDR3 nucleotides: TGTGCCAGTAGTATAGGGCATGGGACTGAAGCTTTCTTT. Translated, it gives CASSIGHGTEAFF.

This clone was detected a few times. The rearrangement joins TRBV7-9 to TRBJ2-7; D gene uncertain. Looked up from germline, CDR1 is SEHNR and CDR2 is FQNEAQ (reference sequence). V lost 2 bases and J lost 2, with 4 bases in between. The CDR3 contains 12 residues. This CDR3 is CASSLRAYEQYF. The DNA of the CDR3 is TGTGCCAGCAGCTTACGAGCCTACGAGCAGTACTTC.

V gene TRBV30 combines with J gene TRBJ1-2; 9 bases are shared with TRBD1. The CDR3 is 16 amino acids. V was clipped by 2 bases and J by 4 bases; unmatched bases: 11. Germline CDR1 and CDR2: GTSNPN and SVGIG (reference sequence). The CDR3 reads CAWSPPLTTGGYGYTF. DNA of the CDR3: TGTGCCTGGAGTCCCCCTTTAACGACAGGGGGCTATGGCTACACCTTC.

V is TRBV5-1 and J is TRBJ2-2, with 9 bases that match TRBD2. The germline gives CDR1 SGHRS, CDR2 YFSETQ. Germline trimming cut 5 bases from V and 6 bases from J; bases unmatched to any gene: 2. The CDR3 consists of 13 residues. The CDR3: CASRRGGAGELFF. The CDR3 region has the DNA TGCGCCAGCAGACGCGGGGGGGCCGGGGAGCTGTTTTTT.

This clone was observed a handful of times. The chain is built from TRBV7-9 and TRBJ2-3; D remains unclear. CDR3 size: 13 residues. CDR1 is SEHNR, CDR2 FQNEAQ, per germline (reference sequence). The V end lost 1 base, the J end lost 4 bases, and 6 bases lay between the germline ends. The CDR3 DNA reads as TGTGCCAGCAGCTTAGATCCCTCAGATACGCAGTATTTT. It specifies CASSLDPSDTQYF. The full variable domain, completed using reference TRBV7-9 and TRBJ2-3, is DTGVSQNPRHKITKRGQNVTFRCDPISEHNRLYWYRQTLGQGPEFLTYFQNEAQLEKSRLLSDRFSAERPKGSFSTLEIQRTEQGDSAMYLCASSLDPSDTQYFGPGTRLTVL.

CDR3 in DNA: TGTGCCAGCAGCTTCGGAGAGAGCAATCAGCCCCAGCATTTT. It encodes CASSFGESNQPQHF. This rearrangement joins TRBV7-8 to TRBJ1-5, with D unclear. Trimming removed 3 bases at V and 1 base at J, with 7 bases between. Germline V gene data show CDR1 as SGHVS and CDR2 as FQNEAQ. The CDR3 extends over 14 amino acids.

This chain links TRBV27 with TRBJ2-7, with D possibly being TRBD1 (6 bases). The CDR3 consists of 14 residues. The germline CDR1 and CDR2 sequences are MNHEY and SMNVEV (reference sequence). V was pared by 5 bases and J by 2 bases, with 13 bases between. CDR3 in amino acids: CASSDQGRPYEQYF. CDR3 DNA: TGTGCCAGCAGTGATCAGGGGCGCCCCTACGAGCAGTACTTC.

The chain employs TRBV6-5 and TRBJ2-3, with no clear D. This CDR3 region has 15 residues. V was cut by 0 bases and J by 4 bases, with 11 bases left in between. Germline CDR1 reads MNHEY; CDR2 reads SVGAGI. The CDR3 DNA is TGTGCCAGCAGTTACTCCGAGACGAGAGCAGATACGCAGTATTTT. This translates into CASSYSETRADTQYF.

This chain uses TRBV5-6 with TRBJ2-1; D not resolved. The CDR3 length is 11 residues. V lost 2 bases and J lost 8, with 5 bases in between. Germline loops: CDR1 SGHDT, CDR2 YYEEEE. The CDR3 protein is CASSFSDEQFF. In DNA form, the CDR3 reads TGTGCCAGCAGCTTTTCCGATGAGCAGTTCTTC. Drawing the rest from reference TRBV5-6 and TRBJ2-1, the complete variable domain is DAGVTQSPTHLIKTRGQQVTLRCSPKSGHDTVSWYQQALGQGPQFIFQYYEEEERQRGNFPDRFSGHQFPNYSSELNVNALLLGDSALYLCASSFSDEQFFGPGTRLTVL.

This chain links TRBV7-9 with TRBJ2-7; D may be TRBD1 (6 bases). Per the germline V gene, CDR1 is SEHNR and CDR2 is FQNEAQ (reference sequence). This CDR3 spans 14 amino acids. Deletions cut 6 bases from V and 5 bases from J, with 17 bases between. The CDR3 reads CASSHRDKPHEQYF. The CDR3 nucleotides read TGTGCCAGCAGTCACCGGGACAAACCGCACGAGCAGTACTTC.

This clone has a single count. This rearrangement joins TRBV27 to TRBJ1-5, with 7 bases that match TRBD1. V dropped 3 bases and J dropped 7; count of bases not matched to a gene: 6. The CDR3 is 14 amino acids. Germline V gene lookup returns CDR1 MNHEY and CDR2 SMNVEV (reference sequence). This CDR3 reads CASSFDRVGQPQHF. CDR3 sequence (DNA): TGTGCCAGCAGTTTCGACAGGGTGGGCCAGCCCCAGCATTTT.

V and J are TRBV5-1 and TRBJ2-3; the D is unclear. This CDR3 contains 12 residues. Deletions cut 4 bases from V and 9 bases from J, with 12 bases between. Germline loops: CDR1 SGHRS, CDR2 YFSETQ. CDR3 DNA: TGCGCCAGCAGCCCAGCTGGCGGAACGCAGTATTTT. The encoded protein is CASSPAGGTQYF.

The gene calls are TRBV30 and TRBJ1-4; D gene ambiguous. Between the trimmed V and J ends, which lost 0 bases and 4 bases, there was a span of 15 bases. The germline V gene encodes CDR1 GTSNPN and CDR2 SVGIG (reference sequence). CDR3 length: 16 residues. CDR3 coding DNA: TGTGCCTGGAGTGTGGGGAAACCAACCGGTAATGAAAAACTGTTTTTT. Translating it yields CAWSVGKPTGNEKLFF.

V and J are TRBV19 and TRBJ1-1; D is undetermined. The CDR3 is made up of 13 amino acids. Germline V gene sequence: CDR1 LNHDA, CDR2 SQIVND (reference sequence). Trimming pared 5 bases from V and 1 base from J, leaving 8 bases between. In DNA form, the CDR3 reads TGTGCCAGTAGTTATCAGCAGAACACTGAAGCTTTCTTT. Translated: CASSYQQNTEAFF.

This chain links TRBV7-9 with TRBJ2-7; D uncertain. CDR1 is SEHNR, CDR2 FQNEAQ, per germline (reference sequence). Trimming shortened V by 2 bases and J by 4 bases, and 6 bases separated the two germline ends. The CDR3 has 12 amino acids. CDR3: CASSLSRYEQYF. DNA of the CDR3: TGTGCCAGCAGCTTAAGTAGATACGAGCAGTACTTC. Filled out from reference TRBV7-9 and TRBJ2-7, the complete variable domain reads DTGVSQNPRHKITKRGQNVTFRCDPISEHNRLYWYRQTLGQGPEFLTYFQNEAQLEKSRLLSDRFSAERPKGSFSTLEIQRTEQGDSAMYLCASSLSRYEQYFGPGTRLTVT.

The chain recombines TRBV2 with TRBJ2-1; 14 nucleotides agree with TRBD2. Germline V CDR1 and CDR2: SNHLY, FYNNEI. This CDR3 region has 15 residues. With V trimmed by 6 bases and J by 9 bases, 7 bases remained unmatched. CDR3 DNA: TGTGCCAGCAGGCCGACTAGCGGGGGGGTCAGTGAGCAGTTCTTC. This sequence encodes CASRPTSGGVSEQFF.